This T cell receptor (beta chain) derives from a study of shared clonotypes between healthy human individuals. The wider study: Per donor, CD8 memory used one plate, CD8 naive used two, CD4 memory used three and CD4 naive used three.

Only in-frame clones appear in the TCRdb table, and some are missing; sequencing was by immunoSEQ multiplex PCR. The sample holds 2.5 million or so clones; about 92% are singletons and the top ten take around 0.15%. The ends lost 1 base at V and 4 bases at J; junction bases unmatched: 8. CDR3 length: 17 amino acids. CDR1 is LGHNA, CDR2 YNFKEQ, per germline. This clone was recorded only once. The sequenced material came from naive CD4+ T cells sorted from blood. Subset in this sample: CD45RA+ positively selected. V and J are TRBV4-2 and TRBJ2-1, with 9 bases fitting TRBD1. The clonotype comes from a young man in good health. CDR3 coding DNA: TGTGCCAGCAGCCAAGGCCCGGACAGGGGCCATTACAATGAGCAGTTCTTC. Its protein product is CASSQGPDRGHYNEQFF.